The clone carrying this T cell receptor (beta chain) was recorded many times. The target antigen is unknown. This record comes from a study of tumor-infiltrating lymphocytes in primary liver carcinoma. Study in general: Tumors, staged T1-T3 N0M0, spanned about 4.2 to 10 cm.

The CDR3 has 14 residues. The germline CDR1 and CDR2 sequences are SGHAT and FQNNGV. The V gene end was trimmed by 5 bases and the J gene end by 1 base; junction bases not matched to a gene: 4. Out of unsorted whole blood came the blood RNA, and germline DNA was extracted as well. Patients were chronically HBV-infected and treatment-naive. Priming with a constant-region primer yielded TCR beta cDNA from 400 to 500 ng total RNA. TCR beta libraries came from three nested multiplex PCR rounds using slightly modified ARM-PCR. A C-beta reverse primer and TRBV1-TRBV30 forward primers served in each of the first two PCR rounds, at ten to eleven cycles apiece. Using its own MiXCR run on the multiplex PCR reads, TCRdb lists one record per CDR3 protein. Of about 330,000 distinct CDR3 sequences in the sample, around three fifths are singletons; the top ten hold 5.5% to 7%. Findings and caveats of the study: Unsorted bulk sampling ruled out any CD4+ versus CD8+ repertoire comparison. Relative to tumor region pairs, the tumor-adjacent and tumor-blood pairs showed overlap that was lower.

The sequence was obtained from a man between 40 and 49 years old with primary liver carcinoma and hepatitis B virus infection. Source material: peripheral blood. The rearrangement joins TRBV11-2 to TRBJ2-7, with 8 bases lining up with TRBD1. The chain's CDR3 is CASSRGQGSYEQYF. CDR3 in DNA: TGTGCCAGCAGCCGCGGACAGGGTTCCTACGAGCAGTACTTC.